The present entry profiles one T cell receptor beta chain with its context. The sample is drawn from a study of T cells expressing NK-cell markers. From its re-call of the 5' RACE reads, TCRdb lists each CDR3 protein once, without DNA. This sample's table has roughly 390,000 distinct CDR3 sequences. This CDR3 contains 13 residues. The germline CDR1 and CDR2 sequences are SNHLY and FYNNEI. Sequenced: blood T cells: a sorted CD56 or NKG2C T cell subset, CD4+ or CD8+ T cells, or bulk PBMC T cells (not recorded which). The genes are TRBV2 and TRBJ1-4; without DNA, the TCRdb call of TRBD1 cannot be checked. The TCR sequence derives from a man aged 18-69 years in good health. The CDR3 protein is CASSPGMQRKLFF.